Sequencing of this T cell receptor (beta chain) was carried out in a study of long-term antiretroviral therapy in people with HIV. Remarks on this clone: What it binds is not known.

This CDR3 is 14 amino acids long. The germline CDR1 and CDR2 sequences are WNHNN and SYGVQD (reference sequence). The V and J ends lost 6 bases and 1 base respectively, with 11 bases between them. Study-wide results and caveats: ART-treated samples gained diversity yet remained below transplant donor controls. Clones that had undergone expansion before ART dominated the repertoire at all time points.

Sequencing relied on immunoSEQ assay v3.0, run at survey level. Samples were sequenced targeting roughly 40,000-50,000 T-cell genomes each. Generated by immunoSEQ multiplex PCR, the TCRdb table keeps only in-frame clones and is missing some. The data show approximately 36,000 clones, about four fifths seen once. The V and J genes are TRBV10-1 and TRBJ2-3; possibly TRBD2 for D (5 bases). The source was unsorted PBMCs, collected 0.6 years after starting antiretroviral therapy. The source is a man younger than 35 with HIV. The DNA of the CDR3 is TGCGCCAGCAGCGGGGAGACTTGCACAGATACGCAGTATTTT. The encoded protein is CASSGETCTDTQYF.